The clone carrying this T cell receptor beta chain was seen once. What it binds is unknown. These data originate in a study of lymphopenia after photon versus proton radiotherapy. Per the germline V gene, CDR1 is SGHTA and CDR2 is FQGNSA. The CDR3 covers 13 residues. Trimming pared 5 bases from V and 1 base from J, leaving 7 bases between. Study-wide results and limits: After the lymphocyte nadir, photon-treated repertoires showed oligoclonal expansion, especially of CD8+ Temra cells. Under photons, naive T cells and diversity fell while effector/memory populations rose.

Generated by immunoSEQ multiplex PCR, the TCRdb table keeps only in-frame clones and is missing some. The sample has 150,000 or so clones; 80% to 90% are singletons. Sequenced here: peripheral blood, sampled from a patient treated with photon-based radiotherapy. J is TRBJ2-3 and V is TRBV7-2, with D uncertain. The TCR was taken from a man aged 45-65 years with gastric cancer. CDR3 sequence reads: CASSPVGTDTQYF. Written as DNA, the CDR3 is TGTGCCAGCAGCCCGGTAGGCACAGATACGCAGTATTTT.